The 6 T cell receptor beta chains below all came from one sample that was sequenced in a study of blood T cell repertoires in COVID-19. Only in-frame clones appear in the TCRdb table, and some are missing; sequencing was by immunoSEQ multiplex PCR. The profile shows a few hundred thousand clones, roughly 80% of them singletons. The sample was peripheral blood. These receptors were collected from an elderly man with acute or convalescent COVID-19.

On this clone: Other nucleotide sequences from this sample produce the same CDR3. The chain is built from TRBV3-1 (or the pseudogene TRBV3-2) and TRBJ2-5; D possibly corresponds to TRBD2 (5 bases). The CDR3 extends over 13 amino acids. Per germline, CDR1 LGHDT and CDR2 YNNKEL (reference sequence). V was shortened by 4 bases and J by 2 bases, with 8 bases between the two germline ends. This CDR3 is CASSPGTQETQYF. In DNA form, the CDR3 reads TGTGCCAGCAGCCCGGGAACTCAAGAGACCCAGTACTTC.

The rearrangement joins TRBV11-2 to TRBJ1-6, with 7 bases matching TRBD1. CDR1 and CDR2 (germline): SGHAT, FQNNGV. The V segment lost 5 bases and the J segment 7 bases; nucleotides outside the gene matches: 11. The CDR3 spans 16 residues. Here the CDR3 DNA reads TGTGCCAGCAGCCCGAGGAGGGACAGCCTCAATTCACCCCTCCACTTT. It specifies CASSPRRDSLNSPLHF.

The chain recombines TRBV5-5 with TRBJ2-4; D is perhaps TRBD2 (5 bases). The CDR3 loop spans 15 amino acids. The germline V gene encodes CDR1 SGHKS and CDR2 YYEKEE (reference sequence). Trimming shortened V by 4 bases and J by 0 bases, and 11 bases separated the two germline ends. The CDR3 spells CASSPGVVAKNIQYF. The CDR3 bases are TGTGCCAGCAGCCCCGGGGTGGTAGCCAAAAACATTCAGTACTTC.

The chain links TRBV27 to TRBJ1-2, with 12 bases matching TRBD1. Trimming cost V 5 bases and J 1 base; bases outside gene matches: 14. Germline V gene lookup returns CDR1 MNHEY and CDR2 SMNVEV (reference sequence). This CDR3 spans 19 amino acids. CDR3 sequence (DNA): TGTGCCAGCAGTCGCCTGGGACAGGGGGCCAATTCGGGTAACTATGGCTACACCTTC. Translating it yields CASSRLGQGANSGNYGYTF.

The chain couples TRBV18 to TRBJ2-4; weak D call: TRBD1 (6 bases). The CDR3 is 16 amino acids. CDR1 and CDR2 (germline): KGHSH, LQKENI. The ends were cut back, 3 bases at V and 0 bases at J, with 12 bases in the middle. The CDR3 nucleotides are TGTGCCAGCTCACCCACAGGGTTGGCAGCCAAAAACATTCAGTACTTC. Translating gives CASSPTGLAAKNIQYF.

The CDR3 nucleotides read TGTGCCATCAGTGCACAGGGGGATCAGCCCCAGCATTTT. Translated: CAISAQGDQPQHF. This chain joins TRBV10-3 and TRBJ1-5, with 8 bases matching TRBD1. Trimming removed 4 bases from V and 5 bases from J; junction bases left unmatched: 1. There are 13 residues in the CDR3. In germline, CDR1 is ENHRY, CDR2 SYGVKD.